A selection of T cell receptor beta chains follows, all from one sample in a study of OX40 agonist ivuxolimab in advanced cancers. This table comes from immunoSEQ multiplex PCR, and its TCRdb copy is limited to in-frame clones, with some not included. Among around 78,000 clones listed, approximately 84% were seen once. Sequenced here: CD4+ or CD8+ T cells sorted from blood, sampled in a trial of the OX40 agonist ivuxolimab. These receptors originate from an adult with an advanced solid tumor such as melanoma, head and neck, liver or kidney cancer. CDR3s include the opening cysteine and the closing phenylalanine or tryptophan. The order of the fields is clone size, J gene, V gene, D gene, CDR3 protein, CDR3 DNA. A D gene is named only where the DNA matches it firmly. Expanded clones are given a class, and other clones once, few, many or no size at all.

>NA|TRBJ1-2|TRBV5-1|TRBD1
CASSLGGTGQANYGYTF
TGCGCCAGCAGCTTGGGAGGGACAGGTCAAGCTAACTATGGCTACACCTTC
>NA|TRBJ2-7|TRBV6-5|NA
CASSYAWDTAYEQYF
TGTGCCAGCAGTTACGCGTGGGACACCGCCTACGAGCAGTACTTC
>NA|TRBJ2-3|TRBV29-1|TRBD2
CSVEGGRGTDTQYF
TGCAGCGTTGAAGGTGGGAGGGGCACAGATACGCAGTATTTT
>NA|TRBJ1-5|TRBV19|NA
CASTPRDSGNQPQHF
TGTGCCAGCACCCCCAGGGACTCGGGCAATCAGCCCCAGCATTTT
>NA|TRBJ2-1|TRBV6-5|NA
CASSYLSSYNEQFF
TGTGCCAGCAGTTATCTTAGCTCCTACAATGAGCAGTTCTTC
>NA|TRBJ2-7|TRBV7-3|NA
CASSSRVDEEQYF
TGTGCCAGCAGCTCCCGGGTAGATGAGGAGCAGTACTTC
>NA|TRBJ1-3|TRBV7-2|TRBD1
CASRPTGLSGNTIYF
TGTGCCAGCAGGCCGACAGGGCTTTCTGGAAACACCATATATTTT
>few|TRBJ1-3|TRBV7-9|NA
CASSFLPTLGNTIYF
TGTGCCAGCAGCTTTCTCCCGACACTTGGAAACACCATATATTTT
>NA|TRBJ2-7|TRBV27|TRBD1
CASRPGTDPSYEQYF
TGTGCCAGCAGGCCTGGGACAGATCCCTCCTACGAGCAGTACTTC
>NA|TRBJ2-5|TRBV9|TRBD2
CASSVGAAGGSTETQYF
TGTGCCAGCAGCGTAGGGGCAGCGGGGGGATCTACGGAGACCCAGTACTTC
>once|TRBJ1-4|TRBV7-9|NA
CASSLVEGTNEKLFF
TGTGCCAGCAGCTTAGTAGAGGGAACTAATGAAAAACTGTTTTTT
>NA|TRBJ2-3|TRBV5-4|TRBD1
CASSLSGQVTDTQYF
TGCGCCAGCAGCTTGTCGGGACAGGTCACAGATACGCAGTATTTT
>few|TRBJ1-5|TRBV6-5|NA
CASSYSMASQPQHF
TGTGCCAGCAGTTACTCGATGGCCAGTCAGCCCCAGCATTTT
>NA|TRBJ1-1|TRBV7-9|NA
CASLTGPEAFF
TGTGCCAGCCTGACAGGACCGGAAGCTTTCTTT
>once|TRBJ1-1|TRBV27|NA
CASRLDRVGTEAFF
TGTGCCAGCAGGTTGGACAGAGTTGGGACTGAAGCTTTCTTT
>NA|TRBJ2-7|TRBV6-6|NA
CASGGYEEQYF
TGTGCCAGCGGAGGATACGAGGAGCAGTACTTC
>NA|TRBJ2-7|TRBV19|NA
CASKRGLYPYEQYF
TGTGCCAGTAAGAGGGGTCTTTATCCCTACGAGCAGTACTTC
>medium-sized|TRBJ1-1|TRBV6-5|NA
CASSYIQAMNTEAFF
TGTGCCAGCAGTTACATCCAGGCGATGAACACTGAAGCTTTCTTT
>NA|TRBJ1-5|TRBV5-4|NA
CASSQGVWGGQPQHF
TGTGCCAGCAGCCAAGGAGTATGGGGTGGGCAGCCCCAGCATTTT
>NA|TRBJ2-7|TRBV9|TRBD1
CASSSRGPGEQYF
TGTGCCAGCAGCTCCAGGGGGCCGGGTGAGCAGTACTTC
>few|TRBJ1-2|TRBV6-1|NA
CASSQGRGYTF
TGTGCCAGCAGCCAGGGTCGTGGCTACACCTTC
>NA|TRBJ1-1|TRBV9|NA
CASSVEWGNTEAFF
TGTGCCAGCAGCGTAGAATGGGGGAACACTGAAGCTTTCTTT